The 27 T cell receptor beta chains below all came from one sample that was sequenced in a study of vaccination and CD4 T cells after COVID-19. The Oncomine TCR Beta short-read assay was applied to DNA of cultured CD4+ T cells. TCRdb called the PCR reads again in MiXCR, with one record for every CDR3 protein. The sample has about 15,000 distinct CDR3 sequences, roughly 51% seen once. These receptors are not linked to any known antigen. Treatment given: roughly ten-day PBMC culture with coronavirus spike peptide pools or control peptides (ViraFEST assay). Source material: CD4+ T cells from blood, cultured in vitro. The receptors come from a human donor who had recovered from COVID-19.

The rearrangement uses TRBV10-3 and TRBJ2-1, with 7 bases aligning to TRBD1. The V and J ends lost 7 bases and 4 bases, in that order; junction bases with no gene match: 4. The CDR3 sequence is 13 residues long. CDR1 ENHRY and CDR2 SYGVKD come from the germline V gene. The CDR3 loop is CAINQGEYNEQFF. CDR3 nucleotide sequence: TGTGCCATCAACCAGGGGGAGTACAATGAGCAGTTCTTC.

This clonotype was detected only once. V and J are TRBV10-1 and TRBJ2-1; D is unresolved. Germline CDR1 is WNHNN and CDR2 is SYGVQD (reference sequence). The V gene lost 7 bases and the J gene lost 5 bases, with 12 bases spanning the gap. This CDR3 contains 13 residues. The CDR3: CASTPTRNNEQFF. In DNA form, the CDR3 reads TGCGCCAGCACTCCGACAAGAAACAATGAGCAGTTCTTC.

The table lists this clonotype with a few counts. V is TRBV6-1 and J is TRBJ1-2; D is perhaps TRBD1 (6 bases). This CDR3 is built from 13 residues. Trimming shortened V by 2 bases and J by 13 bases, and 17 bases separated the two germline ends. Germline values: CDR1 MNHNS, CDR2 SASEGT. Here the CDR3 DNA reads TGTGCCAGCAGTGAATTTTACAGGGTGGGGGGCACCTTC. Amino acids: CASSEFYRVGGTF.

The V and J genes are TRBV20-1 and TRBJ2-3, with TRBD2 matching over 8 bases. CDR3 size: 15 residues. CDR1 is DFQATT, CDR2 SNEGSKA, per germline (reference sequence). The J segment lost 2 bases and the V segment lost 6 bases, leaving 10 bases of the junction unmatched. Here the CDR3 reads CSARPAGAFTDTQYF. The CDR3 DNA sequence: TGCAGTGCCAGGCCAGCGGGGGCCTTCACAGATACGCAGTATTTT.

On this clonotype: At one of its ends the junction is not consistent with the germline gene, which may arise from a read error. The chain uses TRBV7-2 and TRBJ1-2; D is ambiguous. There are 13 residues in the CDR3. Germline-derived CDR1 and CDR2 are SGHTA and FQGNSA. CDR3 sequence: CASSLEEWYGYTF. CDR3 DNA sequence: TGTGCCAGCAGTTTAGAGGAGTGGTATGGCTACACCTTC. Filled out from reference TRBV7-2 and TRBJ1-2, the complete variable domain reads GAGVSQSPSNKVTEKGKDVELRCDPISGHTALYWYRQSLGQGLEFLIYFQGNSAPDKSGLPSDRFSAERTGGSVSTLTIQRTQQEDSAVYLCASSLEEWYGYTFGSGTRLTVV.

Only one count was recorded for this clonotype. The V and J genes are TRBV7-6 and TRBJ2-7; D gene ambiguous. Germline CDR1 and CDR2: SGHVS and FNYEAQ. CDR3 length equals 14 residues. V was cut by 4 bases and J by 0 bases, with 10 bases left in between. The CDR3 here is CASSSLSSSYEQYF. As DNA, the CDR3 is TGTGCCAGCAGCTCCCTCAGCAGCTCCTACGAGCAGTACTTC.

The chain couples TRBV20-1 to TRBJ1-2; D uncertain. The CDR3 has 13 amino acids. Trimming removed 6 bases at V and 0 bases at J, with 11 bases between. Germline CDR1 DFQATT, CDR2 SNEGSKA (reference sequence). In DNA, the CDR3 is TGCAGTGCACACCGGCGGGCTAACTATGGCTACACCTTC. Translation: CSAHRRANYGYTF.

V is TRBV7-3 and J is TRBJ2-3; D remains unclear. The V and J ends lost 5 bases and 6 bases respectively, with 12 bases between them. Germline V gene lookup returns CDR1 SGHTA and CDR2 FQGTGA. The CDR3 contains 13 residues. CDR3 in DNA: TGTGCCAGCAGCCCCTACCTGGGTGATACGCAGTATTTT. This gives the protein CASSPYLGDTQYF.

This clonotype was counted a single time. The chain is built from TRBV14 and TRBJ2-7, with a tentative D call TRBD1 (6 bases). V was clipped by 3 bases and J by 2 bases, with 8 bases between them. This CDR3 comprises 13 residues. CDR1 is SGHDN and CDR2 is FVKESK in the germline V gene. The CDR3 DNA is TGTGCCAGCAGCCACGCAGGGGCCTACGAGCAGTACTTC. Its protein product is CASSHAGAYEQYF.

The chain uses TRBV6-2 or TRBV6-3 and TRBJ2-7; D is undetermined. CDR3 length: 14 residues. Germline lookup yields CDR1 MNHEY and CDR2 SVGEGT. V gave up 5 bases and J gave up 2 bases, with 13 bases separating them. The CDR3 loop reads CASSTPTYTYEQYF. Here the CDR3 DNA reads TGTGCCAGCAGTACGCCGACTTATACCTACGAGCAGTACTTC.

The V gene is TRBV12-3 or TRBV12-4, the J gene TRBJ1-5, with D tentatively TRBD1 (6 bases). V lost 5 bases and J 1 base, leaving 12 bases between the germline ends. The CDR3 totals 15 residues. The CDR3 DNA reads TGTGCCAGCAGTGGAGACAGGAGAAGCAATCAGCCCCAGCATTTT. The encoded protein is CASSGDRRSNQPQHF.

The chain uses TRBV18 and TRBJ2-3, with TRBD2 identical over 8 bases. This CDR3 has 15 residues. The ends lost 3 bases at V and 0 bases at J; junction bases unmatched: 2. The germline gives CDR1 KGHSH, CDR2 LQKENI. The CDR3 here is CASSPIAGSTDTQYF. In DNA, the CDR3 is TGTGCCAGCTCACCCATAGCGGGGAGCACAGATACGCAGTATTTT.

The CDR3 coding sequence is TGTGCCAGCAGCTACGGTAGTTCCTACAATGAGCAGTTCTTC. Its translation: CASSYGSSYNEQFF. J is TRBJ2-1 and V is TRBV11-2; D gene ambiguous. The CDR3 is 14 amino acids. The germline V and J ends were trimmed by 4 bases and 1 base, with 8 bases remaining between them. Looked up from germline, CDR1 is SGHAT and CDR2 is FQNNGV. Based on the CDR3 plus reference TRBV11-2 and TRBJ2-1, the full variable domain is EAGVAQSPRYKIIEKRQSVAFWCNPISGHATLYWYQQILGQGPKLLIQFQNNGVVDDSQLPKDRFSAERLKGVDSTLKIQPAKLEDSAVYLCASSYGSSYNEQFFGPGTRLTVL.

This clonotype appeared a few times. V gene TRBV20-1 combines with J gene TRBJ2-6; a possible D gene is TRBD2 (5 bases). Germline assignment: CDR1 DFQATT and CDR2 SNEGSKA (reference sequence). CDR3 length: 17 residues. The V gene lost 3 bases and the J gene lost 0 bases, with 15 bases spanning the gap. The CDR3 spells CSASYGSGSSGANVLTF. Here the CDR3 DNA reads TGCAGTGCTAGTTATGGCAGCGGTAGCTCTGGGGCCAACGTCCTGACTTTC.

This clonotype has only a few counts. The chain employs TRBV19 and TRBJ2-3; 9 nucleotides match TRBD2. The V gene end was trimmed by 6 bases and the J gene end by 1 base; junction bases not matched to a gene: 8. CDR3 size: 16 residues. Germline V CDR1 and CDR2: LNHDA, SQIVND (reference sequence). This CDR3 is CASSRLAGEGTDTQYF. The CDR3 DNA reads TGTGCCAGTAGCCGATTAGCGGGAGAGGGCACAGATACGCAGTATTTT.

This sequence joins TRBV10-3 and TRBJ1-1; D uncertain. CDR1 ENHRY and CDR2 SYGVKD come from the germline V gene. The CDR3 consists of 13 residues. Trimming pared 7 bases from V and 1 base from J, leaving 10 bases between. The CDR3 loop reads CAIIDTENTEAFF. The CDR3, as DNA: TGTGCCATCATCGACACCGAGAACACTGAAGCTTTCTTT.

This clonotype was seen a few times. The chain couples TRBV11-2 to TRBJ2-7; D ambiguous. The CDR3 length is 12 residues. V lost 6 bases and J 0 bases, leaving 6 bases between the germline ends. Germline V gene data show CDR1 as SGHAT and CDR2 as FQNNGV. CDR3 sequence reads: CASSQSSYEQYF. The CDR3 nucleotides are TGTGCCAGCAGTCAGAGCTCCTACGAGCAGTACTTC.

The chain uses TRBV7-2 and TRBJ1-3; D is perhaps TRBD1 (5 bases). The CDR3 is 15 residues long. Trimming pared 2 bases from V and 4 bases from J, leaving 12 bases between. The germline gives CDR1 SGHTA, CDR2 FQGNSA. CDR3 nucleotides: TGTGCCAGCAGCTTATGGGGACTCTCGGGAAACACCATATATTTT. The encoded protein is CASSLWGLSGNTIYF.

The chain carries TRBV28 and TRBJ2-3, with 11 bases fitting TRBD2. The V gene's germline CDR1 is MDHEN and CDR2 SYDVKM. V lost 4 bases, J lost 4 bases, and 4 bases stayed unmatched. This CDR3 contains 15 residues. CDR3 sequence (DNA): TGTGCCAGCAGTTCTTTAGCGGGAGGGCCAGATACGCAGTATTTT. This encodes CASSSLAGGPDTQYF. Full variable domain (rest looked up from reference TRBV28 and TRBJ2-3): DVKVTQSSRYLVKRTGEKVFLECVQDMDHENMFWYRQDPGLGLRLIYFSYDVKMKEKGDIPEGYSVSREKKERFSLILESASTNQTSMYLCASSSLAGGPDTQYFGPGTRLTVL.

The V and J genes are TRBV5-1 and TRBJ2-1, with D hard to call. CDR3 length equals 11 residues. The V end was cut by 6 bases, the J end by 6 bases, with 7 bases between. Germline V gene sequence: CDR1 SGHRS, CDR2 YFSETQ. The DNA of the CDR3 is TGCGCCAGCATCAGTCTCAATGAGCAGTTCTTC. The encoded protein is CASISLNEQFF. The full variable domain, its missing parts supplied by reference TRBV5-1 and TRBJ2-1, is KAGVTQTPRYLIKTRGQQVTLSCSPISGHRSVSWYQQTPGQGLQFLFEYFSETQRNKGNFPGRFSGRQFSNSRSEMNVSTLELGDSALYLCASISLNEQFFGPGTRLTVL.

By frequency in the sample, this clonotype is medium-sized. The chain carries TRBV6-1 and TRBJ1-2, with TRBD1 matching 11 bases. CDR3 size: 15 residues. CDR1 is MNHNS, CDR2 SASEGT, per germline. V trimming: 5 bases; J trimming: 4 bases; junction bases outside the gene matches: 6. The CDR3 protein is CASSPRTGGAYGYTF. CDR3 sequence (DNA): TGTGCCAGCAGTCCCCGGACAGGGGGCGCCTATGGCTACACCTTC.

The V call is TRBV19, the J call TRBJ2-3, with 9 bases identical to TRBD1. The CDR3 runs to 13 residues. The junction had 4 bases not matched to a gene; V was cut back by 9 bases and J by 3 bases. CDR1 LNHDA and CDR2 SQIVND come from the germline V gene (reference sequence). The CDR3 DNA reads TGTGCCAGCCCGGGACAGGGAACAGATACGCAGTATTTT. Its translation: CASPGQGTDTQYF.

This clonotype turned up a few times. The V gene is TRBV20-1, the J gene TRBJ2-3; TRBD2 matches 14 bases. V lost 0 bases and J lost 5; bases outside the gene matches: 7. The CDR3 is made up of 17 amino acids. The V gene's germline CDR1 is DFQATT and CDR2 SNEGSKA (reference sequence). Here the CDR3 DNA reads TGCAGTGCTAGAGATCCGACTAGCGGGAGGGCCGTAGATACGCAGTATTTT. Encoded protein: CSARDPTSGRAVDTQYF.

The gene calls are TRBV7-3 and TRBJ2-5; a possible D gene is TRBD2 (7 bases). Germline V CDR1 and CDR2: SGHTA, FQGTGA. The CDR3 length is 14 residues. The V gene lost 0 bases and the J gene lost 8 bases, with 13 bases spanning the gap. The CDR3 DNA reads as TGTGCCAGCAGCTTAACGTCGGGGGGCCTCACCCAGTACTTC. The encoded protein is CASSLTSGGLTQYF.

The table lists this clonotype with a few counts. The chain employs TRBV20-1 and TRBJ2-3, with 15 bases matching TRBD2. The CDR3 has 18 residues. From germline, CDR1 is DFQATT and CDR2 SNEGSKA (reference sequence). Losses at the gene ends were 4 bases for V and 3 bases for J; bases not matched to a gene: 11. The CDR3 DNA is TGCAGTGCTAAGGGACTAGCGGGAGGAGAGGGTTTTACAGATACGCAGTATTTT. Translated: CSAKGLAGGEGFTDTQYF.

The CDR3 protein is CASQRGGAGGTDTQYF. The CDR3 region has the DNA TGTGCCAGCCAAAGGGGAGGAGCGGGGGGCACAGATACGCAGTATTTT. The gene calls are TRBV25-1 and TRBJ2-3; 8 bases agree with TRBD2. The CDR3 is 16 residues long. V lost 8 bases to trimming and J lost 1 base; unmatched junction nucleotides: 11. Germline CDR1 reads MGHDK; CDR2 reads SYGVNS. Full variable domain (missing parts from reference TRBV25-1 and TRBJ2-3): EADIYQTPRYLVIGTGKKITLECSQTMGHDKMYWYQQDPGMELHLIHYSYGVNSTEKGDLSSESTVSRIRTEHFPLTLESARPSHTSQYLCASQRGGAGGTDTQYFGPGTRLTVL.

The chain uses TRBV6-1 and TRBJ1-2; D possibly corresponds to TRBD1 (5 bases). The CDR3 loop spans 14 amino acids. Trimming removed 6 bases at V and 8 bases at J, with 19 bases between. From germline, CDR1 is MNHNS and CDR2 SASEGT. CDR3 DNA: TGTGCCAGCAGACGATCTCAGGGATTTGGGGGCTACACCTTC. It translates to CASRRSQGFGGYTF.